These 27 T cell receptor beta chains share one sample of origin, sequenced in a study of CD8 T cells in ankylosing spondylitis. Their cognate antigens are unknown. Study-level points and caveats: The study identified a TCR beta motif of under ten highly homologous variants that appeared characteristic of ankylosing spondylitis blood.

From the 5' RACE reads, TCRdb called clonotypes with MiXCR, one entry per CDR3 protein. The sample contains 350,000 to 450,000 distinct CDR3 sequences, roughly 27% of which appear only once. Sequencing was performed on blood, either unsorted or a sorted T cell fraction (not recorded which). The origin of the receptors is a male donor with ankylosing spondylitis.

The J gene is TRBJ1-1, the V gene TRBV6-2 or TRBV6-3; 7 bases agree with TRBD1. The J segment lost 1 base and the V segment lost 6 bases, leaving 14 bases of the junction unmatched. Germline-derived CDR1 and CDR2 are MNHEY and SVGEGT. This CDR3 spans 17 amino acids. The CDR3 region is CASRTPGQSSSNTEAFF. The CDR3 DNA is TGTGCCAGCAGGACACCGGGACAGAGCTCATCGAACACTGAAGCTTTCTTT.

The table lists this clonotype with a count of one. This chain joins TRBV5-1 and TRBJ1-5, with TRBD1 matching 9 bases. Looked up from germline, CDR1 is SGHRS and CDR2 is YFSETQ. After removal of 4 bases from V and 5 bases from J, the junction contained 13 bases not matched to a gene. There are 17 residues in the CDR3. The CDR3 spells CASSVSGTGYYDQPQHF. CDR3 bases: TGCGCCAGCAGCGTGTCCGGGACAGGGTATTATGATCAGCCCCAGCATTTT. The full variable domain, rest sourced from reference TRBV5-1 and TRBJ1-5, is KAGVTQTPRYLIKTRGQQVTLSCSPISGHRSVSWYQQTPGQGLQFLFEYFSETQRNKGNFPGRFSGRQFSNSRSEMNVSTLELGDSALYLCASSVSGTGYYDQPQHFGDGTRLSIL.

This chain links TRBV10-3 with TRBJ2-3, with TRBD2 identical over 8 bases. The germline gives CDR1 ENHRY, CDR2 SYGVKD. Trimming removed 6 bases from V and 6 bases from J; junction bases left unmatched: 11. This CDR3 comprises 15 residues. The CDR3 loop reads CAISPNSGGGDTQYF. The CDR3 coding sequence is TGTGCCATCAGCCCCAACAGCGGGGGAGGTGATACGCAGTATTTT.

V is TRBV27 and J is TRBJ1-1; the D gene is possibly TRBD1 (6 bases). The V end was cut by 6 bases, the J end by 1 base, with 21 bases between. CDR3 length equals 17 residues. Germline V gene lookup returns CDR1 MNHEY and CDR2 SMNVEV (reference sequence). For the CDR3, the DNA is TGTGCCAGCAGGCCTGCATCGGGGGGCTGGAGGAACACTGAAGCTTTCTTT. It encodes CASRPASGGWRNTEAFF.

The sample holds a few counts of this clonotype. The CDR3 loop reads CSARPSGTGNTGELFF. In DNA, the CDR3 is TGCAGTGCTAGACCCTCGGGGACAGGAAACACCGGGGAGCTGTTTTTT. This chain links TRBV20-1 with TRBJ2-2, with 8 bases aligning to TRBD1. This CDR3 contains 16 residues. J lost 2 bases, V lost 2 bases, and 7 bases had no gene match. Germline values: CDR1 DFQATT, CDR2 SNEGSKA (reference sequence).

J is TRBJ2-2 and V is TRBV20-1, with a tentative D call TRBD1 (6 bases). Deletions cut 3 bases from V and 3 bases from J, with 11 bases between. CDR1 is DFQATT, CDR2 SNEGSKA, per germline (reference sequence). This CDR3 region has 14 residues. CDR3 region: CSASQGGDTGELFF. CDR3 sequence (DNA): TGCAGTGCTAGCCAAGGGGGTGACACCGGGGAGCTGTTTTTT.

V usage is TRBV18 and J usage is TRBJ2-2; TRBD2 agrees at 8 bases. Trimming at V came to 6 bases and at J to 4 bases, leaving 13 bases not matched to a gene. The CDR3 contains 17 residues. Per the germline V gene, CDR1 is KGHSH and CDR2 is LQKENI. For the CDR3, the DNA is TGTGCCAGCTCGCTCCAACCGGGACTAGTTGGCACCGGGGAGCTGTTTTTT. Translated, it gives CASSLQPGLVGTGELFF.

This rearrangement joins TRBV24-1 to TRBJ2-2; 10 nucleotides match TRBD1. The CDR3 runs 17 residues. Unmatched junction bases numbered 7, after V lost 4 bases and J lost 3 bases. Germline loops: CDR1 KGHDR, CDR2 SFDVKD. The CDR3 DNA follows: TGTGCCACCAGTGACCTGGGACAGGGGTGGGACACCGGGGAGCTGTTTTTT. Residues: CATSDLGQGWDTGELFF.

In this sample, this clonotype turned up a few times. The gene calls are TRBV12-3 or TRBV12-4 and TRBJ1-5; 7 bases align to TRBD1. The CDR3 contains 14 residues. V lost 5 bases to trimming and J lost 7 bases; unmatched junction nucleotides: 8. The CDR3 loop reads CASSPGGRSQPQHF. CDR3 nucleotides: TGTGCCAGCAGTCCAGGGGGGAGAAGCCAGCCCCAGCATTTT.

The V and J genes are TRBV29-1 and TRBJ2-5, with a possible D match to TRBD1 (6 bases). V was clipped by 4 bases and J by 4 bases, with 13 bases between them. The CDR3 is made up of 13 amino acids. Germline V gene lookup returns CDR1 SQVTM and CDR2 ANQGSEA. CDR3 amino acids: CSVAAGDGETQYF. The CDR3 DNA is TGCAGCGTTGCAGCAGGGGACGGAGAGACCCAGTACTTC.

The chain combines TRBV18 with TRBJ2-6, with no clear D. Between the trimmed V and J ends, which lost 2 bases and 0 bases, there was a span of 8 bases. The CDR3 has 16 residues. The germline V gene encodes CDR1 KGHSH and CDR2 LQKENI. The CDR3 sequence: CASSPGKSSGANVLTF. CDR3 DNA: TGTGCCAGCTCACCAGGGAAAAGCTCTGGGGCCAACGTCCTGACTTTC. The full variable domain, completed using reference TRBV18 and TRBJ2-6, is NAGVMQNPRHLVRRRGQEARLRCSPMKGHSHVYWYRQLPEEGLKFMVYLQKENIIDESGMPKERFSAEFPKEGPSILRIQQVVRGDSAAYFCASSPGKSSGANVLTFGAGSRLTVL.

The chain combines TRBV5-1 with TRBJ2-7, with TRBD1 matching 7 bases. Trimming removed 6 bases from V and 6 bases from J; junction bases left unmatched: 12. The CDR3 extends over 14 amino acids. Germline assignment: CDR1 SGHRS and CDR2 YFSETQ. CDR3 residues: CASKFTGDSIEQYV. The CDR3 DNA sequence: TGCGCCAGCAAGTTTACAGGGGATTCGATCGAGCAGTACGTC.

This clonotype occurred a few times. This chain links TRBV7-2 with TRBJ1-3; D is unresolved. Germline lookup yields CDR1 SGHTA and CDR2 FQGNSA. Trimming cost V 3 bases and J 1 base, with 7 bases left between them. The CDR3 extends over 14 amino acids. For the CDR3, the DNA is TGTGCCAGCAGCTTTGCCGGATCTGGAAACACCATATATTTT. Translation gives CASSFAGSGNTIYF.

A few counts support this clonotype. CDR3 coding DNA: TGTGCCAGCAGTTTGTCACAGAACAATCAGCCCCAGCATTTT. As protein: CASSLSQNNQPQHF. The genes are TRBV12-3 or TRBV12-4 and TRBJ1-5; D not certain. CDR3 length equals 14 residues. Trimming removed 3 bases from V and 3 bases from J, with 9 bases in between.

The chain uses TRBV25-1 and TRBJ1-1, with D perhaps matching TRBD1 (6 bases). V lost 1 base to trimming and J lost 10 bases, with 10 bases between them. The CDR3 contains 12 residues. Germline V gene lookup returns CDR1 MGHDK and CDR2 SYGVNS. The CDR3 coding sequence is TGTGCCAGCAGTGAATTTGGCAGGGGAGCTTTCTTT. Its translation: CASSEFGRGAFF. The whole variable domain, filled in from reference TRBV25-1 and TRBJ1-1, reads EADIYQTPRYLVIGTGKKITLECSQTMGHDKMYWYQQDPGMELHLIHYSYGVNSTEKGDLSSESTVSRIRTEHFPLTLESARPSHTSQYLCASSEFGRGAFFGQGTRLTVV.

The J gene is TRBJ1-2, the V gene TRBV5-1; D is perhaps TRBD1 (5 bases). The V and J ends lost 4 bases and 6 bases respectively, with 13 bases between them. This CDR3 has 13 amino acids. Germline V gene data show CDR1 as SGHRS and CDR2 as YFSETQ. CDR3 sequence reads: CASSIGAGDGYTF. In nucleotides, the CDR3 is TGCGCCAGCAGCATCGGGGCCGGGGATGGCTACACCTTC. Looking up the rest from reference TRBV5-1 and TRBJ1-2 gives the full variable domain: KAGVTQTPRYLIKTRGQQVTLSCSPISGHRSVSWYQQTPGQGLQFLFEYFSETQRNKGNFPGRFSGRQFSNSRSEMNVSTLELGDSALYLCASSIGAGDGYTFGSGTRLTVV.

This clonotype was counted only a few times. The chain has TRBV5-1 and TRBJ1-1, with a tentative D call TRBD1 (6 bases). The CDR3 is 15 amino acids. V gave up 0 bases and J gave up 2 bases, with 11 bases separating them. In germline, CDR1 is SGHRS, CDR2 YFSETQ. This CDR3 reads CASSLGDRPNTEAFF. The CDR3 DNA sequence: TGCGCCAGCAGCTTGGGCGACAGGCCAAACACTGAAGCTTTCTTT. The whole variable domain, filled in from reference TRBV5-1 and TRBJ1-1, reads KAGVTQTPRYLIKTRGQQVTLSCSPISGHRSVSWYQQTPGQGLQFLFEYFSETQRNKGNFPGRFSGRQFSNSRSEMNVSTLELGDSALYLCASSLGDRPNTEAFFGQGTRLTVV.

V and J are TRBV21-1 and TRBJ2-5. TRBV21-1 is marked as a pseudogene. The CDR3 extends over 14 amino acids. CDR3 sequence reads: CASSSGNEGETQYF. For the CDR3, the DNA is TGTGCCAGCAGCAGCGGCAACGAAGGAGAGACCCAGTACTTC.

The rearrangement links TRBV11-2 to TRBJ2-7, with 7 bases fitting TRBD2. V lost 1 base and J lost 4; bases outside the gene matches: 10. The CDR3 is 16 amino acids. In germline, CDR1 is SGHAT, CDR2 FQNNGV. The chain's CDR3 is CASSLVLSASGYEQYF. The CDR3, as DNA: TGTGCCAGCAGCTTAGTGTTGTCGGCTAGCGGTTACGAGCAGTACTTC.

The chain is built from TRBV25-1 and TRBJ2-5, with 8 positions matching TRBD1. The germline gives CDR1 MGHDK, CDR2 SYGVNS. The CDR3 consists of 16 residues. V lost 1 base and J lost 6; bases outside the gene matches: 10. The CDR3 DNA is TGTGCCAGCAGTGAATGGGGCAGGGGGCGCCTGAAGACCCAGTACTTC. Amino acids: CASSEWGRGRLKTQYF.

This chain joins TRBV5-6 and TRBJ1-1, with TRBD1 matching over 7 bases. The CDR3 contains 14 residues. The germline V gene has CDR1 SGHDT and CDR2 YYEEEE. The ends lost 5 bases at V and 4 bases at J; junction bases unmatched: 8. CDR3 DNA sequence: TGTGCCAGCAGGGAACAGGGGAGGGGCACTGAAGCTTTCTTT. This translates into CASREQGRGTEAFF.

The chain couples TRBV20-1 to TRBJ2-2, with 11 bases fitting TRBD1. The germline gives CDR1 DFQATT, CDR2 SNEGSKA (reference sequence). Losses at the gene ends were 3 bases for V and 7 bases for J; bases not matched to a gene: 7. This CDR3 comprises 15 residues. The CDR3 here is CSARDRGHQGGELFF. CDR3 bases: TGCAGTGCTAGGGACAGGGGGCATCAAGGCGGGGAGCTGTTTTTT.

The V gene is TRBV27, the J gene TRBJ1-1; D is uncertain. The germline gives CDR1 MNHEY, CDR2 SMNVEV (reference sequence). This CDR3 has 15 residues. Trimming shortened V by 5 bases and J by 0 bases, and 13 bases separated the two germline ends. The CDR3 nucleotides read TGTGCCAGCAGTCCTAGGGCCCGGGTGAACACTGAAGCTTTCTTT. Its translation is CASSPRARVNTEAFF.

This clonotype appeared many times. The rearrangement joins TRBV12-3 or TRBV12-4 to TRBJ2-7, with 9 nucleotides matching TRBD1. This CDR3 comprises 15 residues. After removal of 5 bases from V and 3 bases from J, the junction contained 8 bases not matched to a gene. The CDR3 region is CASSPPGQGVYEQYF. The CDR3 DNA sequence: TGTGCCAGCAGTCCCCCGGGACAGGGAGTCTACGAGCAGTACTTC.

This chain uses TRBV29-1 with TRBJ2-7; D possibly corresponds to TRBD2 (6 bases). The CDR3 is made up of 14 amino acids. The V end lost 6 bases, the J end lost 7 bases, and 22 bases lay between the germline ends. From germline, CDR1 is SQVTM and CDR2 ANQGSEA. CDR3 loop: CSVVGVADLGEQYF. In nucleotides, the CDR3 is TGCAGCGTGGTTGGGGTAGCGGATCTGGGGGAGCAGTACTTC.

J is TRBJ2-1 and V is TRBV3-1; D is possibly TRBD2 (6 bases). V was clipped by 1 base and J by 5 bases, with 12 bases between them. Germline CDR1 reads LGHDT; CDR2 reads YNNKEL (reference sequence). CDR3 length: 15 residues. CDR3 DNA sequence: TGTGCCAGCAGCCAAGCGGGAGTCCCAAACAATGAGCAGTTCTTC. It is translated as CASSQAGVPNNEQFF.

CDR3 amino acids: CSASPNTEAFF. The CDR3 bases are TGCAGTGCTAGTCCGAACACTGAAGCTTTCTTT. The chain is built from TRBV20-1 and TRBJ1-1; no firm D call. In germline, CDR1 is DFQATT, CDR2 SNEGSKA (reference sequence). V was pared by 3 bases and J by 1 base, with 3 bases between. The CDR3 length is 11 residues.